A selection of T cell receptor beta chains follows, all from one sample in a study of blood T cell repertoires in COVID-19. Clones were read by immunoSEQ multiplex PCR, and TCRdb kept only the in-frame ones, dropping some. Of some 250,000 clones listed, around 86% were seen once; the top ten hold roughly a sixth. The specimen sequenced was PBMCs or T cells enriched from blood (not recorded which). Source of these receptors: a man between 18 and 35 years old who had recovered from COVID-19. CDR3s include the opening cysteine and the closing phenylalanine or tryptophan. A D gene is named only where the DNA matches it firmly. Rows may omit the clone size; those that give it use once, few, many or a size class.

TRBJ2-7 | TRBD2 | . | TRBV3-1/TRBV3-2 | CASSPPAGGYTEQYF | TGTGCCAGCAGCCCCCCAGCGGGAGGATACACCGAGCAGTACTTC
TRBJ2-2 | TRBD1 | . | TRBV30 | CAWSPKTGRLPNTGELFF | TGTGCCTGGAGTCCGAAGACAGGGCGATTGCCGAACACCGGGGAGCTGTTTTTT
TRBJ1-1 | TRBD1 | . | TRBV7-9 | CASSREGQGATEAFF | TGTGCCAGCAGCCGTGAGGGACAGGGGGCAACTGAAGCTTTCTTT
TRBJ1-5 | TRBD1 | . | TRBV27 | CASSQGQGNQPQHF | TGTGCCAGCAGCCAGGGACAGGGGAATCAGCCCCAGCATTTT
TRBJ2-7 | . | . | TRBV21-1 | CASSNKKLAGGPYYEQYF | TGTGCCAGCAGCAATAAAAAACTAGCGGGAGGACCCTACTACGAGCAGTACTTC
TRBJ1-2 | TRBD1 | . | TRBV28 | CASRRQGVGGYTF | TGTGCCAGCAGAAGACAGGGGGTAGGTGGCTACACCTTC
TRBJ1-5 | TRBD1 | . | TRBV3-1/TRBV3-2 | CASSLGTVRQPQHF | TGTGCCAGCAGCCTCGGGACAGTTCGTCAGCCCCAGCATTTT
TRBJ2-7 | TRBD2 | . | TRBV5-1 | CASSLSGGGTEYF | TGCGCCAGCAGCTTGTCGGGAGGGGGGACTGAGTACTTC
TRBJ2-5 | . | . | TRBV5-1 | CASRNQGGSQETQYF | TGCGCCAGCAGGAATCAGGGTGGCTCCCAAGAGACCCAGTACTTC
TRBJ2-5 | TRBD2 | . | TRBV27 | CASSFAGGQETQYF | TGTGCCAGCAGTTTCGCGGGAGGTCAAGAGACCCAGTACTTC
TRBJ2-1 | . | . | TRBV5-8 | CASSRPNRGQFF | TGTGCCAGCAGCCGGCCTAATAGGGGGCAGTTCTTC
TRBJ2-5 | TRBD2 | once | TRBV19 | CASRRTSGPQETQYF | TGTGCCAGTAGGAGAACTAGCGGGCCTCAAGAGACCCAGTACTTC
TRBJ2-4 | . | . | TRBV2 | CASIRVGENIQYF | TGTGCCAGCATCCGGGTGGGAGAAAACATTCAGTACTTC
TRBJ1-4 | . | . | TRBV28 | CASSLRVSGVVVELFF | TGTGCCAGCAGTTTGAGGGTTAGCGGGGTTGTGGTGGAACTGTTTTTT
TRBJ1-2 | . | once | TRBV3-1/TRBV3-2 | CASSQQGSYGYTF | TGTGCCAGCAGCCAACAGGGGTCCTATGGCTACACCTTC
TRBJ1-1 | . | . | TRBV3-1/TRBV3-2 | CASKEAGWGTEAFF | TGTGCCAGCAAAGAGGCGGGGTGGGGGACTGAAGCTTTCTTT
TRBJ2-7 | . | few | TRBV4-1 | CASSPQGGPYEQYF | TGCGCCAGCAGCCCGCAGGGAGGCCCCTACGAGCAGTACTTC
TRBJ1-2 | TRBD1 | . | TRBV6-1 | CASSDPPDRAPDYGYTF | TGTGCCAGCAGTGACCCCCCCGACAGGGCACCAGACTATGGCTACACCTTC
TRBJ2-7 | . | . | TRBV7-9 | CASSPPMAPNEQYF | TGTGCCAGCAGCCCCCCCATGGCCCCCAACGAGCAGTACTTC
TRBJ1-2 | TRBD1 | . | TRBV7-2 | CASSRQGAYGYTF | TGTGCCAGCAGCAGACAGGGGGCTTATGGCTACACCTTC
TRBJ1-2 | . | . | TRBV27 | CASSLGRGFGGYTF | TGTGCCAGCAGTTTAGGCAGGGGATTCGGTGGCTACACCTTC
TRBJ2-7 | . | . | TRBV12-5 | CASGRNGYDEQYF | TGTGCTAGTGGGAGGAACGGGTACGACGAGCAGTACTTC
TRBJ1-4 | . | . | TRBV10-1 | CASSEPPGGSEKLFF | TGCGCCAGCAGTGAGCCGCCGGGGGGCAGTGAAAAACTGTTTTTT
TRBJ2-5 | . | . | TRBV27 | CASSLSSGPRETQYF | TGTGCCAGCAGTTTAAGTTCTGGTCCTCGGGAGACCCAGTACTTC
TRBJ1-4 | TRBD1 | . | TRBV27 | CASSPMTGAKLFF | TGTGCCAGCAGTCCGATGACAGGGGCCAAACTGTTTTTT
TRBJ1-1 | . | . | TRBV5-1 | CASSLGAGGLDTEAFF | TGCGCCAGCAGCTTGGGAGCCGGGGGATTAGACACTGAAGCTTTCTTT
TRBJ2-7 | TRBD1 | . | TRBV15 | CATSRDGGAGQGAYEQYF | TGTGCCACCAGCAGAGATGGGGGTGCTGGCCAGGGGGCCTACGAGCAGTACTTC
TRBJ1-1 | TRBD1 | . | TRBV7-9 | CASSFTGDEAFF | TGTGCCAGCAGCTTTACAGGGGATGAAGCTTTCTTT
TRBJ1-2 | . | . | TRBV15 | CATSSQQGNYGYTF | TGTGCCACCAGCAGCCAACAGGGTAACTATGGCTACACCTTC
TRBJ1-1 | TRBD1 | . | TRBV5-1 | CASSPGTVRYLNTEAFF | TGCGCCAGCAGCCCTGGGACAGTCAGGTACCTGAACACTGAAGCTTTCTTT
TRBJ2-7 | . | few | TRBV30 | CAWSDLGWDEQYF | TGTGCCTGGAGTGACCTCGGGTGGGACGAGCAGTACTTC
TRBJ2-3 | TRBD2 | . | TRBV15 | CATSIRRGGRTDTQYF | TGTGCCACCAGCATCCGGCGGGGGGGACGCACAGATACGCAGTATTTT
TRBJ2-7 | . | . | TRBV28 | CASKGGVGATGYEQYF | TGTGCCAGCAAGGGTGGGGTGGGGGCGACGGGCTACGAGCAGTACTTC